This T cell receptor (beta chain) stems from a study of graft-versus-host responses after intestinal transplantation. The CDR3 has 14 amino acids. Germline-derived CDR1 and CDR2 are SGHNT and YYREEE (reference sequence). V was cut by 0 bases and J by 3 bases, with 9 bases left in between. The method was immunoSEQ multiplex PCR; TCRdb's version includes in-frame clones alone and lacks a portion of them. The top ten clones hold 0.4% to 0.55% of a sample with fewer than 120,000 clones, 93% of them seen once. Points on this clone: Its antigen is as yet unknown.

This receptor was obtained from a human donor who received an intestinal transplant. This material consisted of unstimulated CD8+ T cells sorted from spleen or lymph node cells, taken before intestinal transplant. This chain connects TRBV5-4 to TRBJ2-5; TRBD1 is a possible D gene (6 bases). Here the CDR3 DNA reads TGTGCCAGCAGCTTGGCACAGGGAGAAGAGACCCAGTACTTC. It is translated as CASSLAQGEETQYF.